The T cell receptor beta chain described here comes from a study of blood T cell repertoires in COVID-19. On the study more broadly: Material from acute and convalescent COVID-19 was sourced from the United States, Italy and Spain. Sample material is recorded as cDNA or gDNA derived from T cells, B-cell-depleted T cells, or PBMCs.

Under the authors' procedure: Amplification from reference gene primers served as the basis for estimated nucleated cell counts. Profiled with immunoSEQ multiplex PCR; TCRdb holds only in-frame clones, not every one. D and trimming were read from the DNA, whereas the V and J calls and clone size are those reported in that table. The sample has roughly 100,000 clones; 70% to 90% are singletons. This clone was detected once. Germline V gene lookup returns CDR1 SQVTM and CDR2 ANQGSEA. Germline trimming cut 8 bases from V and 6 bases from J; bases unmatched to any gene: 9. This CDR3 spans 14 amino acids. Sequencing input: peripheral blood. The TCR was taken from a middle-aged man with active or convalescent COVID-19. This sequence joins TRBV29-1 and TRBJ2-1, with 11 positions matching TRBD2. CDR3 sequence: CSSLAGGSGNEQFF. The CDR3 region has the DNA TGCAGCTCCCTAGCGGGGGGTTCGGGCAATGAGCAGTTCTTC.